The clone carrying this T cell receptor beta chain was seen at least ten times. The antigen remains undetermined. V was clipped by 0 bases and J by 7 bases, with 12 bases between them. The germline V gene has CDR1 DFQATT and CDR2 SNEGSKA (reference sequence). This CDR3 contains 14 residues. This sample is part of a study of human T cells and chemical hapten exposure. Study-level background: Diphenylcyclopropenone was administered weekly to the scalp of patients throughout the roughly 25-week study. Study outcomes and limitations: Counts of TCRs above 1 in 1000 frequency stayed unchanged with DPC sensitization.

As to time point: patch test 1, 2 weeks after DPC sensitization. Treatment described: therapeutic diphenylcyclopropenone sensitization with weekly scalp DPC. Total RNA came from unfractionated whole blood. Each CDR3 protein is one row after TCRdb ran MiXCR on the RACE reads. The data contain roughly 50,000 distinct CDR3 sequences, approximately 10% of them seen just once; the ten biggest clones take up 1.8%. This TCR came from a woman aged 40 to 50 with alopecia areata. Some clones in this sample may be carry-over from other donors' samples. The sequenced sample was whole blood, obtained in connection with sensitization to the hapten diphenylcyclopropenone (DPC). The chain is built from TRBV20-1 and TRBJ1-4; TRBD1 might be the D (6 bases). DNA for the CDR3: TGCAGTGCTAGAGATCCCGGCAGGGGTGAAAAACTGTTTTTT. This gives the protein CSARDPGRGEKLFF.